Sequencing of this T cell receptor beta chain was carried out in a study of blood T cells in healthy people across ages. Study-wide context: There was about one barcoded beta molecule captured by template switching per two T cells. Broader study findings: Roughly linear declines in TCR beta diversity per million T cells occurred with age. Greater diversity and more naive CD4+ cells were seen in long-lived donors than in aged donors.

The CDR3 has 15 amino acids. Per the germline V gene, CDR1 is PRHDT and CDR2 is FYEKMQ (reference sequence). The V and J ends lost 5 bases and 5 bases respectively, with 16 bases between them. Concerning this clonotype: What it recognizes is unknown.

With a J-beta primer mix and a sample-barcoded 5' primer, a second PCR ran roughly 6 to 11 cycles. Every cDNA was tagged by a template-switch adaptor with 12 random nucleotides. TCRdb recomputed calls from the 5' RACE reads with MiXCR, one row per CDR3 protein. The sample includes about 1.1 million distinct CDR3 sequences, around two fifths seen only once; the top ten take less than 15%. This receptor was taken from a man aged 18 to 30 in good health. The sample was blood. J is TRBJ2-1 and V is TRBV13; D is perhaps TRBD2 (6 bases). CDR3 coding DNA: TGTGCCAGCAGCGCAGGCGGGGCAGTCAACAATGAGCAGTTCTTC. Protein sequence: CASSAGGAVNNEQFF.